This T cell receptor beta chain was sequenced during a study of shared clonotypes between healthy human individuals. Here immunoSEQ multiplex PCR was the method, and the copy in TCRdb shows in-frame clones only, minus some. The sample contains approximately 2.1 million clones, just over 90% of which appear only once. V lost 2 bases to trimming and J lost 0 bases, with 6 bases between them. The germline CDR1 and CDR2 sequences are SGHRS and YFSETQ. This CDR3 has 15 residues. The sequencing sample was made of naive CD4+ T cells from PBMCs. Stated subset: CD45RA+ positively selected. The clonotype originates from a young man in good health. Some clones in this sample may be carry-over from other donors' samples. The chain is built from TRBV5-1 and TRBJ2-6; no clear D. CDR3 sequence reads: CASSFTTSGANVLTF. CDR3 bases: TGCGCCAGCAGCTTTACTACCTCTGGGGCCAACGTCCTGACTTTC.